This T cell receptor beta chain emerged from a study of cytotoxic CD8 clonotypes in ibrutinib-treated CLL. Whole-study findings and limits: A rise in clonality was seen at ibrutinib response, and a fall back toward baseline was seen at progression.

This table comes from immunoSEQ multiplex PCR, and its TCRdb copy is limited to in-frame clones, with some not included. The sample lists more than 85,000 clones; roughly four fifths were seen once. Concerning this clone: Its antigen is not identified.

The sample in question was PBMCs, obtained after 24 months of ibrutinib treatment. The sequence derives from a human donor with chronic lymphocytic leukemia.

In DNA form, the CDR3 reads TGTGCCAGCAGCCCCGCCCCCGGAGGGTTAAGAGGGGGGAACACTGAAGCTTTCTTT. It specifies CASSPAPGGLRGGNTEAFF. This chain links TRBV16 with TRBJ1-1; D is perhaps TRBD1 (6 bases). This CDR3 contains 19 residues. Trimming stripped 4 bases from V and 1 base from J, with 25 bases between. Germline assignment: CDR1 KGHSY and CDR2 FQNENV.